These T cell receptor beta chains were read from a single sample in a study of blood T cells in healthy people across ages. MiXCR was run by TCRdb on the 5' RACE reads, yielding one entry per CDR3 protein. The profile covers roughly 500,000 distinct CDR3 sequences, with approximately 25% appearing a single time and roughly 9% taken by the ten largest. These data are also associated with another study on T cells of mothers and their children.

Material: blood. Receptor source: a boy aged 5-17 years in good health. CDR3s include the opening cysteine and the closing phenylalanine or tryptophan. The order of the fields is J gene, clone size, V gene, D gene, CDR3 protein, CDR3 DNA. D genes are given only for firm matches. Not every row has a clone size; where given, it reads once, few, many or a size class.

j_call: TRBJ2-1
clone_size: few
v_call: TRBV7-6
d_call: .
cdr3_aa: CASSSISGHNNEQFF
cdr3_nt: TGTGCCAGCAGCTCGATTTCGGGACATAACAATGAGCAGTTCTTC

j_call: TRBJ1-1
clone_size: few
v_call: TRBV7-3
d_call: .
cdr3_aa: CASSMDSLNTEAFF
cdr3_nt: TGTGCCAGCAGCATGGACAGTTTGAACACTGAAGCTTTCTTT

j_call: TRBJ2-4
clone_size: few
v_call: TRBV29-1
d_call: .
cdr3_aa: CSVLQGLAKNIQYF
cdr3_nt: TGCAGCGTTTTACAGGGTTTAGCCAAAAACATTCAGTACTTC

j_call: TRBJ2-5
clone_size: .
v_call: TRBV6-2/TRBV6-3
d_call: TRBD1
cdr3_aa: CASSTDRERETQYF
cdr3_nt: TGTGCCAGCAGTACCGACAGGGAACGAGAGACCCAGTACTTC

j_call: TRBJ2-1
clone_size: few
v_call: TRBV5-1
d_call: TRBD1
cdr3_aa: CASSLPRDRDDNEQFF
cdr3_nt: TGCGCCAGCAGCTTGCCCCGGGACAGAGACGACAATGAGCAGTTCTTC

j_call: TRBJ2-7
clone_size: .
v_call: TRBV27
d_call: .
cdr3_aa: CASSSSRLRAYEQYF
cdr3_nt: TGTGCCAGCAGTTCCTCACGGCTCAGGGCCTACGAGCAGTACTTC

j_call: TRBJ2-7
clone_size: .
v_call: TRBV7-6
d_call: .
cdr3_aa: CASSLASHEQYF
cdr3_nt: TGTGCCAGCAGCTTAGCGTCCCACGAGCAGTACTTC

j_call: TRBJ2-5
clone_size: few
v_call: TRBV6-5
d_call: .
cdr3_aa: CASSYDEGDRRETQYF
cdr3_nt: TGTGCCAGCAGTTACGATGAAGGAGACCGACGAGAGACCCAGTACTTC

j_call: TRBJ2-5
clone_size: few
v_call: TRBV7-9
d_call: TRBD1
cdr3_aa: CASSFYGAWGQGATETQYF
cdr3_nt: TGTGCCAGCAGCTTTTATGGAGCCTGGGGACAGGGGGCGACGGAGACCCAGTACTTC

j_call: TRBJ2-5
clone_size: .
v_call: TRBV12-3/TRBV12-4
d_call: .
cdr3_aa: CASSRSQETQYF
cdr3_nt: TGTGCCAGCAGCCGGAGCCAAGAGACCCAGTACTTC

j_call: TRBJ1-2
clone_size: .
v_call: TRBV3-1
d_call: .
cdr3_aa: CASSTTVVANYGYTF
cdr3_nt: TGTGCCAGCAGCACCACAGTCGTAGCTAACTATGGCTACACCTTC

j_call: TRBJ2-7
clone_size: few
v_call: TRBV27
d_call: TRBD1
cdr3_aa: CASSSEGQPYEQYF
cdr3_nt: TGTGCCAGCAGTTCAGAGGGACAGCCCTACGAGCAGTACTTC

j_call: TRBJ1-2
clone_size: .
v_call: TRBV9
d_call: .
cdr3_aa: CASSVDGGVISYGYTF
cdr3_nt: TGTGCCAGCAGCGTAGATGGGGGAGTGATTTCCTATGGCTACACCTTC

j_call: TRBJ2-6
clone_size: few
v_call: TRBV13
d_call: .
cdr3_aa: CASSILTEDSGKAGANVLTF
cdr3_nt: TGTGCCAGCAGCATCCTGACTGAGGACAGCGGTAAGGCTGGGGCCAACGTCCTGACTTTC

j_call: TRBJ1-5
clone_size: few
v_call: TRBV6-1
d_call: TRBD1
cdr3_aa: CASRSQDRGASNQPQHF
cdr3_nt: TGTGCCAGCAGATCACAGGACAGGGGGGCTAGCAATCAGCCCCAGCATTTT

j_call: TRBJ1-5
clone_size: .
v_call: TRBV6-5
d_call: .
cdr3_aa: CASSSSAASNQPQHF
cdr3_nt: TGTGCCAGCAGCTCCTCGGCAGCTAGTAATCAGCCCCAGCATTTT

j_call: TRBJ1-2
clone_size: few
v_call: TRBV9
d_call: .
cdr3_aa: CASSFAEGEYGYTF
cdr3_nt: TGTGCCAGCAGCTTCGCCGAAGGGGAATATGGCTACACCTTC

j_call: TRBJ2-1
clone_size: .
v_call: TRBV28
d_call: .
cdr3_aa: CASSPRPSSYNEQFF
cdr3_nt: TGTGCCAGCAGTCCCCGGCCCAGCTCCTACAATGAGCAGTTCTTC

j_call: TRBJ2-5
clone_size: few
v_call: TRBV7-2
d_call: .
cdr3_aa: CASSRDGGETQYF
cdr3_nt: TGTGCCAGCAGCCGAGACGGGGGCGAGACCCAGTACTTC